One sample yielded the 7 T cell receptor beta chains listed below, sequenced in a study of shared clonotypes between healthy human individuals. The protocol was immunoSEQ multiplex PCR, while the TCRdb copy is restricted to in-frame clones and leaves out a portion. The sample has 75,000 to 100,000 clones, around half seen once. The sequenced sample consisted of PBMCs. The receptors here all came from a woman between 40 and 50 years old in good health. Some clones in this sample may be carry-over from other donors' samples.

In this sample, this clone turned up a few times. The CDR3 spells CASSAAGTGGNSPLHF. CDR3 in DNA: TGTGCCAGCAGCGCCGCCGGGACAGGGGGTAATTCACCCCTCCACTTT. J is TRBJ1-6 and V is TRBV7-2; 11 bases line up with TRBD1. Germline V gene sequence: CDR1 SGHTA, CDR2 FQGNSA. The ends lost 5 bases at V and 6 bases at J; junction bases unmatched: 6. The CDR3 spans 16 residues.

A note on this clone: The CDR3 does not end in the conserved phenylalanine or tryptophan, so this is likely a read error. V gene TRBV10-2 combines with J gene TRBJ1-1, with D possibly being TRBD1 (6 bases). The CDR3 contains 13 residues. Trimming took 7 bases from V and 2 from J, leaving 11 bases between them. Looked up from germline, CDR1 is WSHSY and CDR2 is SAAADI. The CDR3 DNA follows: TGCGCCAGCAAGAAGGACAGAAACACTGAAGCTTTCCTT. Its protein is CASKKDRNTEAFL.

V gene TRBV4-2 combines with J gene TRBJ1-2; 7 nucleotides line up with TRBD1. V lost 0 bases and J lost 7; bases outside the gene matches: 5. Per germline, CDR1 LGHNA and CDR2 YNFKEQ. This CDR3 spans 14 amino acids. The CDR3 sequence is CASSQDGQERGYTF. CDR3 DNA sequence: TGTGCCAGCAGCCAAGATGGACAGGAGCGTGGCTACACCTTC.

This clone was recorded at least ten times. The chain carries TRBV7-9 and TRBJ1-5, with D unclear. Germline lookup yields CDR1 SEHNR and CDR2 FQNEAQ (reference sequence). V was clipped by 1 base and J by 6 bases, with 4 bases between them. This CDR3 spans 12 amino acids. The CDR3: CASSLVGQPQHF. Here the CDR3 DNA reads TGTGCCAGCAGCTTAGTGGGTCAGCCCCAGCATTTT.

This clone was recorded many times. The CDR3 bases are TGTGCCAGCCGGGGGAACAGGGGGTTCGACGAGCAGTACTTC. Its protein product is CASRGNRGFDEQYF. The chain recombines TRBV27 with TRBJ2-7; 8 nucleotides agree with TRBD1. The CDR3 runs 14 residues. Germline loops: CDR1 MNHEY, CDR2 SMNVEV (reference sequence). J was trimmed by 5 bases and V by 8 bases; bases with no gene match: 11.

This chain joins TRBV4-2 and TRBJ1-2; D not resolved. Looked up from germline, CDR1 is LGHNA and CDR2 is YNFKEQ. V was pared by 7 bases and J by 2 bases, with 17 bases between. The CDR3 runs 15 residues. CDR3 protein: CASNRASPGNYGYTF. The CDR3 nucleotides are TGTGCCAGCAACCGAGCCAGCCCAGGAAACTATGGCTACACCTTC.

This clone has ten or more counts. Other DNA sequences in the sample encode the same CDR3. The chain carries TRBV25-1 and TRBJ1-5, with D maybe TRBD1 (5 bases). The CDR3 consists of 15 residues. Per the germline V gene, CDR1 is MGHDK and CDR2 is SYGVNS. V lost 0 bases to trimming and J lost 2 bases, with 8 bases between them. The CDR3 nucleotides read TGTGCCAGCAGTGAATACGGGGGTGGCAATCAGCCCCAGCATTTT. Residues: CASSEYGGGNQPQHF.